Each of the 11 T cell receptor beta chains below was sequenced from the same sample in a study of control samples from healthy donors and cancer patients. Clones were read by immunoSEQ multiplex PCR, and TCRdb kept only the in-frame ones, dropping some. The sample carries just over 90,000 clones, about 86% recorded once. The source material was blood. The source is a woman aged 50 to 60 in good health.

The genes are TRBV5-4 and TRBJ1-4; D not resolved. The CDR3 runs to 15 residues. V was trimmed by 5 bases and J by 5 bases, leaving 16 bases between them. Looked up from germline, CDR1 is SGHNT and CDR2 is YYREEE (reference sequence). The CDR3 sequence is CASSTYGWSNEKLFF. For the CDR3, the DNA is TGTGCCAGCAGTACGTACGGATGGTCGAATGAAAAACTGTTTTTT.

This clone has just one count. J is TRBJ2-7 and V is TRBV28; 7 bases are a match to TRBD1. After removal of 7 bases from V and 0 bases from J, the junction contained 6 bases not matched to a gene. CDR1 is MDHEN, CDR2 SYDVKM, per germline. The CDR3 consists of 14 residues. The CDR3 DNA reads TGTGCCAGCATAGGGACAGTCCCCTCCTACGAGCAGTACTTC. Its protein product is CASIGTVPSYEQYF. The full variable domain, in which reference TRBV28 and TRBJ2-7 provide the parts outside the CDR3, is DVKVTQSSRYLVKRTGEKVFLECVQDMDHENMFWYRQDPGLGLRLIYFSYDVKMKEKGDIPEGYSVSREKKERFSLILESASTNQTSMYLCASIGTVPSYEQYFGPGTRLTVT.

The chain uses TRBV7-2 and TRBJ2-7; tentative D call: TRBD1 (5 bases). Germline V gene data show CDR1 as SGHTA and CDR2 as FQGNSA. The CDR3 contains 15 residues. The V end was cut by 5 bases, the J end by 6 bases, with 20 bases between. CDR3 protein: CASSPRQTPPAEQYF. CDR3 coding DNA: TGTGCCAGCAGCCCCAGACAGACTCCCCCCGCCGAGCAGTACTTC.

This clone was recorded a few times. The CDR3 here is CASSKNPGAHRRGANVLTF. The CDR3 DNA reads as TGTGCCAGCAGTAAAAACCCAGGGGCCCACCGTCGCGGGGCCAACGTCCTGACTTTC. This chain uses TRBV7-3 with TRBJ2-6; tentative D call: TRBD1 (6 bases). V lost 6 bases, J lost 4 bases, and 25 bases lay in between. Germline V gene lookup returns CDR1 SGHTA and CDR2 FQGTGA. The CDR3 consists of 19 residues.

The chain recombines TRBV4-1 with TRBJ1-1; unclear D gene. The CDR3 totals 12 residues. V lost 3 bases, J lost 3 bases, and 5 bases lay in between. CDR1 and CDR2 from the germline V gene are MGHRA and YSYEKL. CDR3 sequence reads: CASSHLDTEAFF. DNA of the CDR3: TGCGCCAGCAGCCACCTCGACACTGAAGCTTTCTTT.

Written as DNA, the CDR3 is TGCGCCAGCAGCCAAGATCTGGGGTACAGGATTTTGAATCAGCCCCAGCATTTT. Translating gives CASSQDLGYRILNQPQHF. The chain recombines TRBV4-3 with TRBJ1-5; D may be TRBD1 (5 bases). Trimming left V 0 bases short and J 4 bases short, with 19 bases between. Germline V gene data show CDR1 as LGHNA and CDR2 as YSLEER. CDR3 length: 18 residues.

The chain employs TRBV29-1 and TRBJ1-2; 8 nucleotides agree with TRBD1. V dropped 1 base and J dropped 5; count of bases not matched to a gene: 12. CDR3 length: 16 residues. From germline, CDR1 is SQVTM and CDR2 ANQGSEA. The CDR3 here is CSVEGPQGVKGYGYTF. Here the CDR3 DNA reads TGCAGCGTTGAAGGACCACAGGGGGTAAAAGGATATGGCTACACCTTC.

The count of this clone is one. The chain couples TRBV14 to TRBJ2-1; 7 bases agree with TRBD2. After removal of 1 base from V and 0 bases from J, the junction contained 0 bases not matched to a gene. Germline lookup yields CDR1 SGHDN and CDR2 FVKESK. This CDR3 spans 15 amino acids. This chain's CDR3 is CASSQASGSYNEQFF. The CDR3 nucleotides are TGTGCCAGCAGCCAAGCTAGCGGCTCCTACAATGAGCAGTTCTTC.

CDR3 in DNA: TGTGCCACCAGTGAGACTAGCGGGAGGGTGGATGAGCAGTTCTTC. This codes for CATSETSGRVDEQFF. V and J are TRBV24-1 and TRBJ2-1; 14 nucleotides match TRBD2. The J segment lost 8 bases and the V segment lost 4 bases, leaving 3 bases of the junction unmatched. Germline CDR1 and CDR2: KGHDR and SFDVKD. This CDR3 has 15 residues.

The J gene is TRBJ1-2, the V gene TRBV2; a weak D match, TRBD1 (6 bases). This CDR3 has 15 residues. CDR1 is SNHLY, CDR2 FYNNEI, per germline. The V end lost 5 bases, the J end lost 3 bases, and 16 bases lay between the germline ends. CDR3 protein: CASSYTGTADYGYTF. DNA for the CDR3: TGTGCCAGCAGTTACACAGGGACCGCGGACTATGGCTACACCTTC.

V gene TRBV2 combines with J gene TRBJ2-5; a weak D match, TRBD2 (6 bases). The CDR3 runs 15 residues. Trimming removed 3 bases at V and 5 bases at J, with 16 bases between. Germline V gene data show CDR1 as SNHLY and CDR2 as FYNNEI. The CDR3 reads CASSDPGLASETQYF. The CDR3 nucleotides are TGTGCCAGCAGTGACCCGGGACTCGCGTCCGAGACCCAGTACTTC.